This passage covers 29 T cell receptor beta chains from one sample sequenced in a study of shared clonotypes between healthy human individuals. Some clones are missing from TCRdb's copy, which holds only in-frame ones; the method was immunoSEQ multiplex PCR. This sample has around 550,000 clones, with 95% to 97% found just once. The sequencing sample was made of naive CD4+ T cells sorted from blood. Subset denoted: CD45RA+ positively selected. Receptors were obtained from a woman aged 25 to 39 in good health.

The CDR3 coding sequence is TGTGCCAGCAGCGATAAACTGGGCAGTGGCGCAGATACGCAGTATTTT. Translated: CASSDKLGSGADTQYF. V usage is TRBV7-3 and J usage is TRBJ2-3; D uncertain. The V and J ends lost 5 bases and 4 bases respectively, with 19 bases between them. Germline-derived CDR1 and CDR2 are SGHTA and FQGTGA. This CDR3 region has 16 residues.

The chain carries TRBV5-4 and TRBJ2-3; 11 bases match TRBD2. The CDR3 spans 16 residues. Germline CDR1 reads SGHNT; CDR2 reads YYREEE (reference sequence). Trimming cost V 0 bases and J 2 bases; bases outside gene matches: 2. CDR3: CASSLGLAGPTDTQYF. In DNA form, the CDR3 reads TGTGCCAGCAGCTTGGGACTAGCGGGACCCACAGATACGCAGTATTTT.

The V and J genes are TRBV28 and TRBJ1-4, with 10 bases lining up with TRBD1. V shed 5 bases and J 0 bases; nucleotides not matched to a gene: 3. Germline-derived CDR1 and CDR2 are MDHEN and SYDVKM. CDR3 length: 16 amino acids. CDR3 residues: CASSPGTGATNEKLFF. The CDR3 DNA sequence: TGTGCCAGCAGTCCCGGGACAGGGGCAACTAATGAAAAACTGTTTTTT.

As DNA, the CDR3 is TGTGCCAGTAGTATAGCGGCCCCCTCCTACGAGCAGTACTTC. Translated: CASSIAAPSYEQYF. The V call is TRBV19, the J call TRBJ2-7; D ambiguous. Germline V gene lookup returns CDR1 LNHDA and CDR2 SQIVND (reference sequence). CDR3 size: 14 residues. Trimming took 1 base from V and 0 from J, leaving 7 bases between them. Full variable domain (rest looked up from reference TRBV19 and TRBJ2-7): DGGITQSPKYLFRKEGQNVTLSCEQNLNHDAMYWYRQDPGQGLRLIYYSQIVNDFQKGDIAEGYSVSREKKESFPLTVTSAQKNPTAFYLCASSIAAPSYEQYFGPGTRLTVT.

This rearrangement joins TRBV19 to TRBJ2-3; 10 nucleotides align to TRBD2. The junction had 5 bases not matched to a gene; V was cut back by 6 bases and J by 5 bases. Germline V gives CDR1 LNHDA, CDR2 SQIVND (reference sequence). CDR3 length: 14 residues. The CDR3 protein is CASRLAGKGDTQYF. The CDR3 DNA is TGTGCCAGTAGACTAGCGGGAAAAGGAGATACGCAGTATTTT.

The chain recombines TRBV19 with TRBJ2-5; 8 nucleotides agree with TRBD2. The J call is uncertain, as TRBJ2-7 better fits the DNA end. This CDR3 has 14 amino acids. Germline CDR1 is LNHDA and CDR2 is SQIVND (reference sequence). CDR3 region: CASSISSGWYEQYF. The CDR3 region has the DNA TGTGCCAGTAGTATCTCTAGCGGGTGGTACGAGCAGTACTTC.

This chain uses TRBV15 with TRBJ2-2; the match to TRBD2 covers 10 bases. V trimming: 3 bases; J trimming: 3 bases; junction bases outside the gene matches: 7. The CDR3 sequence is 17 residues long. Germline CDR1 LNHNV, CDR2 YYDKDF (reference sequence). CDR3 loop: CATSRTAGGTDTGELFF. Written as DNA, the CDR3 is TGTGCCACCAGCAGGACAGCGGGAGGGACAGACACCGGGGAGCTGTTTTTT. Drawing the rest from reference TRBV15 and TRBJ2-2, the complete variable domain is DAMVIQNPRYQVTQFGKPVTLSCSQTLNHNVMYWYQQKSSQAPKLLFHYYDKDFNNEADTPDNFQSRRPNTSFCFLDIRSPGLGDTAMYLCATSRTAGGTDTGELFFGEGSRLTVL.

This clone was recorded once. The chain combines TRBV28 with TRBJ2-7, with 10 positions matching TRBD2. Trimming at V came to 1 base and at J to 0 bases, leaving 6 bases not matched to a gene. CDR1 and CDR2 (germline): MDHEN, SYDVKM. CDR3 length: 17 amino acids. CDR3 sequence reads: CASSLLAGGTISYEQYF. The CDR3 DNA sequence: TGTGCCAGCAGTTTATTAGCGGGAGGCACGATCTCCTACGAGCAGTACTTC.

CDR3 nucleotide sequence: TGTGCCAGCAGCTTCGTAGGAGGTGGCTACACCTTC. This translates into CASSFVGGGYTF. This chain joins TRBV7-9 and TRBJ1-2; no clear D gene. Germline V gene data show CDR1 as SEHNR and CDR2 as FQNEAQ (reference sequence). V was trimmed by 3 bases and J by 7 bases, leaving 9 bases between them. The CDR3 has 12 amino acids.

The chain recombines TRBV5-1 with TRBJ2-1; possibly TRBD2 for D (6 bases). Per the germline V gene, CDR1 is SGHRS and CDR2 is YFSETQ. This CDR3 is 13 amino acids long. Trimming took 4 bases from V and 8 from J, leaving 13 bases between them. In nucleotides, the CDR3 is TGCGCCAGCAGCCCCTCGGGAGTCCATGAGCAGTTCTTC. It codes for CASSPSGVHEQFF.

In DNA form, the CDR3 reads TGTGCCAGCAGTGAAGGGTCGGGCGGGAATGAGCAGTTCTTC. It yields the protein CASSEGSGGNEQFF. The chain combines TRBV6-1 with TRBJ2-1; a possible D gene is TRBD2 (5 bases). Germline CDR1 and CDR2: MNHNS and SASEGT. V was cut by 1 base and J by 7 bases, with 11 bases left in between. The length of the CDR3 is 14 residues.

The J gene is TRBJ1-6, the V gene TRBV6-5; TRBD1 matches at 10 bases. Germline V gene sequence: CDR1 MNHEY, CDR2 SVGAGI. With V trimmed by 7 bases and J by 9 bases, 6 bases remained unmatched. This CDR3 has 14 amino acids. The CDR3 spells CASNPGQGISPLHF. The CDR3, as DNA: TGTGCCAGCAACCCGGGACAGGGGATTTCACCCCTCCACTTT.

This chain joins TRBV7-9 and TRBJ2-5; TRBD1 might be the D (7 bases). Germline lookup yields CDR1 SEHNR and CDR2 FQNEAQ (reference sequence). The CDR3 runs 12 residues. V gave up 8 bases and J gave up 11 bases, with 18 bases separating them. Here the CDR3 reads CASGPPAGQQYF. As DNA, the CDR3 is TGTGCCAGCGGCCCGCCCGCGGGACAGCAGTACTTC.

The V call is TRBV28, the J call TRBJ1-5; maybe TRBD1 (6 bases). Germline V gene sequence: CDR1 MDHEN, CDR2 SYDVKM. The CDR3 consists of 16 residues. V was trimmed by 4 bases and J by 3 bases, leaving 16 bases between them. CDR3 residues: CASSWNRASSNQPQHF. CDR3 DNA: TGTGCCAGCAGTTGGAACAGGGCTTCCTCCAATCAGCCCCAGCATTTT.

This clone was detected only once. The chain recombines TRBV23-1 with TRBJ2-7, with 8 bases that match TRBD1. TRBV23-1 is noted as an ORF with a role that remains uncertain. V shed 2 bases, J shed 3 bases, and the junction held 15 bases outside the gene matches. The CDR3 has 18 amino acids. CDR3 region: CASSQNRGKRRMNYEQYF. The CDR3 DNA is TGCGCCAGCAGTCAAAACAGGGGGAAACGGCGGATGAACTACGAGCAGTACTTC.

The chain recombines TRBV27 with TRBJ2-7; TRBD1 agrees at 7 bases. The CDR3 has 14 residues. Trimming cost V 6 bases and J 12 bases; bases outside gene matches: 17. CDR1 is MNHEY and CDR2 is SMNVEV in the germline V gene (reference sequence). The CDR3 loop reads CASRLTGNNLEGYF. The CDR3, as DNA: TGTGCCAGCAGGCTGACAGGGAACAACCTCGAGGGGTACTTC.

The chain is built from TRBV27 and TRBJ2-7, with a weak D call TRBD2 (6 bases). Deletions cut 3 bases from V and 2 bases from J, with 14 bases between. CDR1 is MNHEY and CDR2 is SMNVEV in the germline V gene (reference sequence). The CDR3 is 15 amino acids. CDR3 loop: CASSLGLGTAYEQYF. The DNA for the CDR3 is TGTGCCAGCAGTTTGGGACTTGGAACCGCCTACGAGCAGTACTTC.

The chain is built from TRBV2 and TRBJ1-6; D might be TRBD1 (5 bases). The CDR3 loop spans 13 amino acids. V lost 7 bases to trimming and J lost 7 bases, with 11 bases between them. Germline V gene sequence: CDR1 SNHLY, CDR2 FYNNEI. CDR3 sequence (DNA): TGTGCCAGCATCAGTTGGACAAATTCACCCCTCCACTTT. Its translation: CASISWTNSPLHF.

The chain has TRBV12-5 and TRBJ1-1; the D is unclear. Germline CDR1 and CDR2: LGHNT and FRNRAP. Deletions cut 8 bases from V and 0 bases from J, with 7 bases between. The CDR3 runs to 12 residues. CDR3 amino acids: CASSSMNTEAFF. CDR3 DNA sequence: TGTGCTAGTTCTTCCATGAACACTGAAGCTTTCTTT.

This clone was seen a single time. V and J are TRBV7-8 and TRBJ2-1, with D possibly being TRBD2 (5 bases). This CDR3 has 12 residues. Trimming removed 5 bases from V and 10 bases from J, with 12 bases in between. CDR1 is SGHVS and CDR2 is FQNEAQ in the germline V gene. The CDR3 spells CASSPAGYEQFF. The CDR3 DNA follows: TGTGCCAGCAGCCCTGCGGGTTACGAGCAGTTCTTC.

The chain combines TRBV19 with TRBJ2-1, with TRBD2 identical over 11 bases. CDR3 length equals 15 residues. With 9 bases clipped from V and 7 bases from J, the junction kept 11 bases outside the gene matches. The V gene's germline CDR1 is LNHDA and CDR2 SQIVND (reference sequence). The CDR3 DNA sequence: TGTGCCAGCATGAAACTAGCGGGAGCTGCAAATGAGCAGTTCTTC. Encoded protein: CASMKLAGAANEQFF.

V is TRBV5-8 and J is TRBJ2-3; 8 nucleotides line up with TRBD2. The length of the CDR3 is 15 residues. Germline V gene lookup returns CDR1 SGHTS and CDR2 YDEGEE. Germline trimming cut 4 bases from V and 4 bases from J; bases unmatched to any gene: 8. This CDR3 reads CASSPGTRSPDTQYF. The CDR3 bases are TGTGCCAGCAGCCCAGGGACTAGGTCCCCAGATACGCAGTATTTT.

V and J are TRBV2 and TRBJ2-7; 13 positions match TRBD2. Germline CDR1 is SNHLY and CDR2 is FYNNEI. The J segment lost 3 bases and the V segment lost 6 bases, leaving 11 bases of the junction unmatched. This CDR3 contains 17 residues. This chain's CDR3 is CASRPGLAGAHGYEQYF. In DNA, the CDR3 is TGTGCCAGCAGACCTGGACTAGCGGGAGCCCACGGCTACGAGCAGTACTTC.

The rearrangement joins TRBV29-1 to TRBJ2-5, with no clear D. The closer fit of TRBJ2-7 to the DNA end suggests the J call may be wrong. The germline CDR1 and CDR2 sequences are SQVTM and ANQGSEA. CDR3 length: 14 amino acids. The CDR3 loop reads CSVVEVLSYGEQYF. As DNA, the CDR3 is TGCAGCGTTGTCGAGGTACTTTCCTACGGCGAGCAGTACTTC.

CDR3 DNA: TGTGCCAGCAGCCGCAACCCGGGACTAGCGGGAGGACAAGAGACCCAGTACTTC. Residues: CASSRNPGLAGGQETQYF. J is TRBJ2-5 and V is TRBV4-2; TRBD2 aligns across 15 bases. This CDR3 comprises 18 residues. Germline lookup yields CDR1 LGHNA and CDR2 YNFKEQ. V was pared by 4 bases and J by 2 bases, with 8 bases of the junction left unmatched.

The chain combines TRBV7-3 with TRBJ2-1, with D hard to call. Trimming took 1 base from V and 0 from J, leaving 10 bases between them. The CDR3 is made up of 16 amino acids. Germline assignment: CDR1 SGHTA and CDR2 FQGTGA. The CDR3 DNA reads TGTGCCAGCAGCTTAAGGCGGACCTCCTCCTACAATGAGCAGTTCTTC. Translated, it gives CASSLRRTSSYNEQFF. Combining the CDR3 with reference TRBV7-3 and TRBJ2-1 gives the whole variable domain GAGVSQTPSNKVTEKGKYVELRCDPISGHTALYWYRQSLGQGPEFLIYFQGTGAADDSGLPNDRFFAVRPEGSVSTLKIQRTERGDSAVYLCASSLRRTSSYNEQFFGPGTRLTVL.

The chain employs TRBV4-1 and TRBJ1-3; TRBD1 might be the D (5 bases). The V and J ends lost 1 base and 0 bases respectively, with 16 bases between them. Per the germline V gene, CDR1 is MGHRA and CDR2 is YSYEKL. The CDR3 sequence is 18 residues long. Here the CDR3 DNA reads TGCGCCAGCAGCCAAGGCCCGGCCGTGGGGCGCTCTGGAAACACCATATATTTT. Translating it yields CASSQGPAVGRSGNTIYF.

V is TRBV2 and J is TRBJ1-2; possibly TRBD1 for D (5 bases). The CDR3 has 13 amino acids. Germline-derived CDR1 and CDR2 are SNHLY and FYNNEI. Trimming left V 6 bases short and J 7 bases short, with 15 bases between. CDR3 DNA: TGTGCCAGCAGGGGTGGGGCATACGGTGGCTACACCTTC. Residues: CASRGGAYGGYTF.

The CDR3 DNA reads as TGTGCCAGCAGTTTTTATGCAGGGCCGGGCACTGAAGCTTTCTTT. As protein: CASSFYAGPGTEAFF. This rearrangement joins TRBV27 to TRBJ1-1; D may be TRBD1 (5 bases). V was trimmed by 3 bases and J by 4 bases, leaving 15 bases between them. This CDR3 is 15 amino acids long. CDR1 is MNHEY, CDR2 SMNVEV, per germline (reference sequence).